The T cell receptor (beta chain) described here comes from a study of T-cell reconstitution after alpha-beta-depleted transplantation in children. General study points: At around two months after transplant, the alpha-beta T cells were reportedly derived from several hundred expanded clones that came from non-depleted graft cells. Some patients' high day-60 TCRbeta diversity was traced to surviving recipient T cells and thymic progenitors.

As for this clonotype: Antigen specificity is unknown.

This CDR3 has 17 residues. CDR1 is SGHTA, CDR2 FQGTGA, per germline. V lost 5 bases and J lost 2; bases outside the gene matches: 13. Preparation of the TCRbeta library was carried out with unique molecular identifiers. TCRdb re-called the PCR reads through MiXCR, storing one row per CDR3 protein. The data show 300,000 to 350,000 distinct CDR3 sequences, about 16% seen once. The specimen was PBMCs, mostly from graft donor cells, collected 360 days after TCRalphabeta/CD19-depleted stem cell transplant. The chain links TRBV7-3 to TRBJ2-3; 7 bases fit TRBD2. The sequence was collected from a male patient aged 2-15 years who had a stem cell transplant for acute lymphoblastic leukemia, so the T cells may come from the graft donor. CDR3 protein: CASSPKGRLAITDTQYF. As DNA, the CDR3 is TGTGCCAGCAGCCCCAAGGGGCGACTAGCCATCACAGATACGCAGTATTTT.